These T cell receptor beta chains were read from a single sample in a study of identical twins. TCRdb independently ran MiXCR on the 5' RACE reads; one entry per CDR3 protein. The profile shows about 250,000 distinct CDR3 sequences, about 8% of them singletons. The sample also formed part of further work on yellow fever vaccine responses in identical twins.

The sequencing input was CD8+ T cells sorted from blood. Receptors were obtained from a woman aged 18-29 years in good health. The CDR3 runs from the conserved cysteine through the conserved F or W. A D gene is named only where the DNA matches it firmly. A row's size may be missing; if present it is once, few, many or a size class.

NA	TRBD1	TRBV5-1	TRBJ1-4	CASSLTGGLSEKLFF	TGCGCCAGCAGCTTGACAGGGGGTTTAAGTGAAAAACTGTTTTTT
few	NA	TRBV20-1	TRBJ2-5	CSAFDREEGQETQYF	TGCAGTGCTTTCGACAGAGAGGAGGGCCAAGAGACCCAGTACTTC
NA	NA	TRBV30	TRBJ2-5	CAWGEGNQETQYF	TGTGCCTGGGGTGAGGGCAACCAAGAGACCCAGTACTTC
many	NA	TRBV20-1	TRBJ2-3	CSAIFWGDTQYF	TGCAGTGCAATTTTTTGGGGGGATACGCAGTATTTT
many	NA	TRBV27	TRBJ2-2	CASSPDWGNTGELFF	TGTGCCAGCAGTCCCGATTGGGGTAACACCGGGGAGCTGTTTTTT
many	TRBD1	TRBV4-2	TRBJ2-1	CASSQTSGQINNEQFF	TGTGCCAGCAGCCAGACCTCGGGACAGATAAACAATGAGCAGTTCTTC
many	NA	TRBV29-1	TRBJ2-1	CSVLWLREPNNEQFF	TGCAGCGTTTTGTGGTTGAGGGAGCCTAACAATGAGCAGTTCTTC
NA	NA	TRBV6-2/TRBV6-3	TRBJ2-1	CASSSRLATTNNEQFF	TGTGCCAGCAGTTCCAGGCTAGCCACGACCAACAATGAGCAGTTCTTC
NA	TRBD2	TRBV7-9	TRBJ2-1	CASPGTSDYEQFF	TGTGCCAGTCCCGGGACTAGCGACTATGAGCAGTTCTTC
many	TRBD1	TRBV11-2	TRBJ2-7	CASSNPGQIYEQYF	TGTGCCAGCAGCAATCCGGGACAGATATACGAGCAGTACTTC
few	NA	TRBV4-3	TRBJ2-2	CASSREWGAGELFF	TGCGCCAGCAGCCGGGAATGGGGGGCCGGGGAGCTGTTTTTT
few	TRBD1	TRBV6-5	TRBJ1-5	CASSYPGQGSDGNQPQHF	TGTGCCAGCAGTTACCCGGGACAGGGATCCGACGGCAATCAGCCCCAGCATTTT
NA	NA	TRBV6-6	TRBJ2-7	CASGDWGSYEQYF	TGTGCCAGCGGGGACTGGGGCAGCTACGAGCAGTACTTC
NA	NA	TRBV4-2	TRBJ2-3	CASSRLEESALGGPPMGTDTQYF	TGTGCCAGCAGCCGATTAGAAGAGTCCGCTTTAGGGGGACCCCCTATGGGCACAGATACGCAGTATTTT
many	NA	TRBV12-3/TRBV12-4	TRBJ2-7	CASSLLASYEQYF	TGTGCCAGCAGTTTATTAGCCTCCTACGAGCAGTACTTC
few	NA	TRBV6-5	TRBJ2-3	CASSYGAGLRTDTQYF	TGTGCCAGCAGTTACGGGGCAGGCCTACGCACAGATACGCAGTATTTT
NA	TRBD2	TRBV5-1	TRBJ2-7	CASGSGTLSYEQYF	TGCGCCAGCGGTAGCGGGACGCTCTCCTACGAGCAGTACTTC
many	NA	TRBV29-1	TRBJ1-1	CSVGPPGTYAEAFF	TGCAGCGTTGGCCCCCCTGGCACTTACGCTGAAGCTTTCTTT
many	TRBD2	TRBV11-1	TRBJ2-1	CASSLTSGWASGTYNEQFF	TGTGCCAGCAGCTTAACATCGGGGTGGGCTAGCGGTACCTACAATGAGCAGTTCTTC
few	TRBD2	TRBV2	TRBJ2-7	CASSGTSGSEQYF	TGTGCCAGCAGCGGGACTAGCGGGAGTGAGCAGTACTTC
few	NA	TRBV7-2	TRBJ1-2	CASSSTGRDYTF	TGTGCCAGCAGCTCCACAGGGAGGGACTACACCTTC
NA	NA	TRBV12-3/TRBV12-4	TRBJ2-5	CASSELRRIKETQYF	TGTGCCAGCAGCGAACTTAGAAGGATAAAAGAGACCCAGTACTTC
NA	NA	TRBV3-1	TRBJ2-7	CASSPPGGHEQYF	TGTGCCAGCAGCCCTCCGGGGGGCCACGAGCAGTACTTC
few	NA	TRBV28	TRBJ1-6	CASSLSADNSPLHF	TGTGCCAGCAGTTTATCGGCAGATAATTCACCCCTCCACTTT
many	NA	TRBV14	TRBJ2-5	CASSQEGETQYF	TGTGCCAGCAGCCAAGAAGGAGAGACCCAGTACTTC
NA	TRBD2	TRBV5-1	TRBJ2-3	CASSFPFAGDTDTQYF	TGCGCCAGCAGCTTCCCTTTTGCGGGGGACACAGATACGCAGTATTTT
NA	NA	TRBV7-9	TRBJ2-5	CASSYSGGIDQETQYF	TGTGCCAGCAGCTATTCCGGGGGTATCGACCAAGAGACCCAGTACTTC
many	NA	TRBV5-6	TRBJ2-3	CASSFASTDTQYF	TGTGCCAGCAGCTTCGCCAGCACAGATACGCAGTATTTT
many	TRBD2	TRBV7-3	TRBJ2-3	CASSLLGGGIADTQYF	TGTGCCAGCAGCTTACTGGGCGGGGGGATTGCAGATACGCAGTATTTT
few	NA	TRBV28	TRBJ2-5	CASSPDQGIQETQYF	TGTGCCAGCAGCCCTGATCAGGGAATCCAAGAGACCCAGTACTTC
many	TRBD1	TRBV10-3	TRBJ1-1	CAIRITKDRDTEAFF	TGTGCCATCAGAATAACTAAAGACAGGGACACTGAAGCTTTCTTT
NA	TRBD2	TRBV7-9	TRBJ2-3	CASSYWTSGITDTQYF	TGTGCCAGCAGCTACTGGACTAGCGGAATCACAGATACGCAGTATTTT
NA	NA	TRBV30	TRBJ2-1	CAWSVLRDNEQFF	TGTGCCTGGAGTGTATTACGGGACAATGAGCAGTTCTTC
few	TRBD1	TRBV27	TRBJ2-7	CASSLIQGMREQYF	TGTGCCAGCAGTTTAATACAGGGGATGAGGGAGCAGTACTTC
few	TRBD1	TRBV29-1	TRBJ1-1	CSVEVRGDRALGTEAFF	TGCAGCGTTGAAGTTAGGGGAGACAGGGCCTTGGGCACTGAAGCTTTCTTT
few	TRBD2	TRBV11-2	TRBJ2-3	CASSPGLVTHTQYF	TGTGCCAGCAGTCCAGGACTAGTGACCCATACGCAGTATTTT
NA	TRBD2	TRBV6-4	TRBJ2-3	CASSYSGREDTQYF	TGTGCCAGCAGTTATAGCGGGAGGGAGGATACGCAGTATTTT
many	NA	TRBV4-3	TRBJ1-4	CASSQVEPAGHEKLFF	TGCGCCAGCAGCCAAGTCGAGCCGGCAGGGCATGAAAAACTGTTTTTT
many	NA	TRBV20-1	TRBJ1-1	CSALMTGNTEAFF	TGCAGTGCCCTTATGACGGGGAACACTGAAGCTTTCTTT
few	NA	TRBV18	TRBJ2-6	CASSPGGRDSGANVLTF	TGTGCCAGCTCACCAGGGGGACGGGACTCTGGGGCCAACGTCCTGACTTTC
NA	NA	TRBV4-3	TRBJ2-5	CASSPGLAWETQYF	TGCGCCAGCAGCCCCGGACTGGCGTGGGAGACCCAGTACTTC
few	NA	TRBV29-1	TRBJ1-1	CSALSGGPTEAFF	TGCAGCGCATTAAGCGGGGGGCCCACTGAAGCTTTCTTT
few	NA	TRBV7-9	TRBJ1-3	CASSLELAPGDTIYF	TGTGCCAGCAGCTTAGAGTTGGCCCCTGGGGACACCATATATTTT
many	TRBD1	TRBV11-1	TRBJ2-7	CASSLASGQGYEQYF	TGTGCCAGCAGCTTAGCTTCGGGACAGGGCTACGAGCAGTACTTC
NA	NA	TRBV20-1	TRBJ2-2	CSASDPGPDWANTGELFF	TGCAGTGCTAGCGACCCCGGACCCGACTGGGCGAACACCGGGGAGCTGTTTTTT
NA	TRBD2	TRBV27	TRBJ2-1	CASSFLLAGGPVEQFF	TGTGCCAGCAGTTTTCTTCTGGCGGGGGGGCCAGTTGAGCAGTTCTTC
many	TRBD2	TRBV5-1	TRBJ2-1	CASSLVAGVTYNEQFF	TGCGCCAGCAGCTTGGTAGCGGGAGTGACCTACAATGAGCAGTTCTTC
NA	NA	TRBV9	TRBJ2-1	CASSDHPLGNEQFF	TGTGCCAGCAGCGACCACCCCTTGGGCAATGAGCAGTTCTTC
few	NA	TRBV27	TRBJ2-5	CASSRASFRETQYF	TGTGCCAGCAGCCGTGCTAGCTTCAGGGAGACCCAGTACTTC
NA	TRBD2	TRBV7-8	TRBJ2-1	CASSSLAGTNEQFF	TGTGCCAGCAGCTCACTAGCGGGAACCAATGAGCAGTTCTTC
few	TRBD2	TRBV6-5	TRBJ2-7	CASSLPTSGVVKLYF	TGTGCCAGCAGTTTACCGACTAGCGGAGTGGTTAAACTGTACTTC
few	TRBD2	TRBV9	TRBJ2-3	CASSPDSGGVDTQYF	TGTGCCAGCAGCCCGGATAGCGGGGGGGTTGATACGCAGTATTTT
NA	NA	TRBV4-3	TRBJ2-3	CASSQDRSGSSTDTQYF	TGCGCCAGCAGCCAAGATCGAAGCGGATCTAGCACAGATACGCAGTATTTT
NA	NA	TRBV25-1	TRBJ2-7	CASSDGITYEQYF	TGTGCCAGCAGTGATGGCATTACCTACGAGCAGTACTTC
few	NA	TRBV19	TRBJ2-2	CASSVVVTGELFF	TGTGCCAGTAGTGTGGTTGTTACCGGGGAGCTGTTTTTT